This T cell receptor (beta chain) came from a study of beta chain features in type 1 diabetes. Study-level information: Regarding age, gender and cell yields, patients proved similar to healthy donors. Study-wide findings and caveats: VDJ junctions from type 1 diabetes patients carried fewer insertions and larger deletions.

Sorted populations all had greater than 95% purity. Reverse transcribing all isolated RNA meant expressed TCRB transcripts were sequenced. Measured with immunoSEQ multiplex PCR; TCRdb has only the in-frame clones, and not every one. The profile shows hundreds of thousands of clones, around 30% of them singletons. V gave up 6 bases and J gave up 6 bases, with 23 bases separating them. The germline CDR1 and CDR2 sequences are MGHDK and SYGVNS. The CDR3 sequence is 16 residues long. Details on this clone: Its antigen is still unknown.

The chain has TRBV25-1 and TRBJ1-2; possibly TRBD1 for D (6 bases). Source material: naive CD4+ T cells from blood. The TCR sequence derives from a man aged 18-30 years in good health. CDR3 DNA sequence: TGTGCCAGCAGCGGGGTTTCCAGTTTACAGGGAAATGGCTACACCTTC. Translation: CASSGVSSLQGNGYTF.